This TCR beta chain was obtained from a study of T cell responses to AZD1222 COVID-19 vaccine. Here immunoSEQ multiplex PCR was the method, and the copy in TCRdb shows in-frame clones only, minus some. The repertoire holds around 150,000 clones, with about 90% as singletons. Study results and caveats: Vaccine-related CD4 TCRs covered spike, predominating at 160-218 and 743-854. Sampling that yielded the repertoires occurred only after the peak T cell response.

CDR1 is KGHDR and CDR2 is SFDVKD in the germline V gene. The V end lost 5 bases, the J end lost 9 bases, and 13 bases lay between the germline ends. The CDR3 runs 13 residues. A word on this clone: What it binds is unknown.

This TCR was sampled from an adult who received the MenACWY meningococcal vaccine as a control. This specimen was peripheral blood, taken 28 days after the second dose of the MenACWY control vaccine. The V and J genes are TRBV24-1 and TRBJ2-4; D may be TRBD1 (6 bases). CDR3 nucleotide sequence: TGTGCCACCAGTGTCGGCAGGGACACCATTCAGTACTTC. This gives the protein CATSVGRDTIQYF.